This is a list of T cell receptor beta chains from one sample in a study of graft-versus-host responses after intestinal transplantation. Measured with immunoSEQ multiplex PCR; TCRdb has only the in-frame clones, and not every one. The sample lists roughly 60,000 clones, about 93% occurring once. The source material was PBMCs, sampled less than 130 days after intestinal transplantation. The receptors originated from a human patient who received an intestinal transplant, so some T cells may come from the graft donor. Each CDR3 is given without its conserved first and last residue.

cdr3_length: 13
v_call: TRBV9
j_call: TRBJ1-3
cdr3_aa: ASSVKGGSGNTIY

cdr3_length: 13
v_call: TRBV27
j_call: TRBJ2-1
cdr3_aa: ASVNAGVSYNEQF

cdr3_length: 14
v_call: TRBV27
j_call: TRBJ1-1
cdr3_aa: ASSKSSGQMNTEAF

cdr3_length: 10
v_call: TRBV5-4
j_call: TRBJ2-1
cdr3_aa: ASSFPNNEQF

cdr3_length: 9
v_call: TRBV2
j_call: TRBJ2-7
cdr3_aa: ASSAPSEQY

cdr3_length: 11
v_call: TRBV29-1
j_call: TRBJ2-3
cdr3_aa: SVEEGALGTQY

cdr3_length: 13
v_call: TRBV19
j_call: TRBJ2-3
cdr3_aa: ASSIYISNRDTQY

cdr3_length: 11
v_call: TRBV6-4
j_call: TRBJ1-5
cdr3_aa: ASSTDTYQPQH

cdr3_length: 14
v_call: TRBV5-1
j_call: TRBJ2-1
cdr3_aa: ASSEIGGSSYNEQF

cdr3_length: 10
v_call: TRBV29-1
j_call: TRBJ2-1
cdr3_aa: SVAGTSGIRL

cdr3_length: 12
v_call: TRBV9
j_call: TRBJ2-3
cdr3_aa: ASSVAQSTDTQY

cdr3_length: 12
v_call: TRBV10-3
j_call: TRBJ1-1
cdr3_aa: AISSSRGVTEAF

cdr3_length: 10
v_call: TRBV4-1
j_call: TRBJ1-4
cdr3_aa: ASSQLNEKLF

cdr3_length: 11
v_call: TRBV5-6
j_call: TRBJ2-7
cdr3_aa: ASSSGLAGEQY

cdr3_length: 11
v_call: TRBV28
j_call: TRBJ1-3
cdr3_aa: ASSLDSGNTIY

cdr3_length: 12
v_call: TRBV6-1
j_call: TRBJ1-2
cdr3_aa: ASSLTGETYGYT

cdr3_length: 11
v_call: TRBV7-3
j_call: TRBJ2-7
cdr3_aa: ASSPRDGYEQY

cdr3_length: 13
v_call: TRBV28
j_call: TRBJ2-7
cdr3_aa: ASSLPGTGVDEQY

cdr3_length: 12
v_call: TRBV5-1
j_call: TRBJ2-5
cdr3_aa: ASSLVQSGETQY

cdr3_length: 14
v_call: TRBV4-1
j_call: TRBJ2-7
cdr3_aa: ASSQEGRQGVGEQY